This is a list of T cell receptor beta chains from one sample in a study of blood T cell repertoires in COVID-19. Repertoires were generated with immunoSEQ multiplex PCR, while TCRdb's copy carries only in-frame clones and drops some. Here the sample spans some 190,000 clones, 65% to 80% being singletons. Material for sequencing was peripheral blood. The receptors shown here come from a woman aged 45-60 years with acute or convalescent COVID-19. CDR3s include the opening cysteine and the closing phenylalanine or tryptophan. A D gene is named only where the DNA matches it firmly.

>TRBV2|TRBD1|13
CASLGQGELGYTF
>TRBV5-6|TRBD1|15
CASSLRTGGSETQYF
>TRBV19|TRBD1|17
CASSPGTGRHMNTEAFF
>TRBV5-6|TRBD2|18
CASSLEFWREPSGGELFF
>TRBV6-2/TRBV6-3|-|14
CASSPQGPTDTQYF
>TRBV9|-|15
CASSPRGSDPYEQYF
>TRBV25-1|TRBD1|14
CASSAWTGNNEQFF
>TRBV9|TRBD2|19
CASSGRPGTSEVYRETQYF
>TRBV5-1|-|16
CASSLDFSPGANVLTF
>TRBV6-2/TRBV6-3|TRBD2|19
CASSYPGTSGSGVKNIQYF
>TRBV10-3|-|15
CAIGKPQGTGNTIYF
>TRBV18|-|13
CASSPPSSYEQYF
>TRBV28|-|14
CASSLGGFSEKLFF
>TRBV20-1|-|11
CSAELASFRYF
>TRBV24-1|-|13
CATSARVGSPLHF
>TRBV7-6|-|15
CASSLKDTGNTEAFF
>TRBV3-1/TRBV3-2|TRBD2|15
CASSPTSEFRHEQFF
>TRBV27|TRBD2|16
CASRRERTSGGNEQFF
>TRBV19|TRBD1|13
CASRGQGYTEAFF
>TRBV6-5|TRBD2|14
CASSSGGAPDTQYF
>TRBV16|-|13
CASSPLPQYEQYF
>TRBV6-6|-|12
CATRAGTYEQYF
>TRBV14|-|13
CASSSQGYSPLHF
>TRBV7-8|TRBD1|12
CASSPDRAEAFF
>TRBV28|-|14
CAARGRGSYNEQFF
>TRBV28|TRBD1|16
CASKGQGWAAKNIQYF
>TRBV12-5|-|15
CASGPEAGYGQPQHF
>TRBV2|TRBD1|15
CASSWDSPFNSPLHF
>TRBV5-1|-|16
CASSFVSGASYNEQFF
>TRBV25-1|-|17
CASSPTDGRRGRTEAFF
>TRBV6-5|TRBD1|15
CAIQTGGSGANVLTF
>TRBV19|TRBD1|16
CASSPTRQGELYGYTF
>TRBV7-2|-|15
CASSLVSMSRETQYF
>TRBV27|-|13
CASSLTGREGLFF
>TRBV19|-|15
CASTHIGGKNTEAFF
>TRBV3-1/TRBV3-2|-|15
CASSRDGRRGETQYF
>TRBV6-1|TRBD1|15
CASSEGDRGLQPQHF
>TRBV27|-|12
CASSQTGYEQYF
>TRBV28|-|17
CASSAGRFSAGDQPQHF